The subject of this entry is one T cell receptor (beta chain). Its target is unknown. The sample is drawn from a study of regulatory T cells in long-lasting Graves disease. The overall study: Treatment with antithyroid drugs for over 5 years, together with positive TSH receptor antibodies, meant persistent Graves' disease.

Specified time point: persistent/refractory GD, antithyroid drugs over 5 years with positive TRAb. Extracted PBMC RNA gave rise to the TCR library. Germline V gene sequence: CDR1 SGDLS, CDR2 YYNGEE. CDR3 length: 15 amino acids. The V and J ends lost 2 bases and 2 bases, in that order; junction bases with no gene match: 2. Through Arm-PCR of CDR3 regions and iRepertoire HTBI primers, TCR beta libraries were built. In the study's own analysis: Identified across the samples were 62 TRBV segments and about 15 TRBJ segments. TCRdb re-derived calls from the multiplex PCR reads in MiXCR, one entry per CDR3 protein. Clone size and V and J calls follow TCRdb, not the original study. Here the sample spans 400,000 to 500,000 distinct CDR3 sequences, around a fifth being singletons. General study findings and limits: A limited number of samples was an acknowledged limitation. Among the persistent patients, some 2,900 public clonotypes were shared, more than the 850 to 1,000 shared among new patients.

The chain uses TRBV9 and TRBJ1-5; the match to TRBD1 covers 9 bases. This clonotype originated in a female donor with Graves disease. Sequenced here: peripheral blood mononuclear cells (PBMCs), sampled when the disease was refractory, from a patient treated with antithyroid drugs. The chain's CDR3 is CASSVGQGRNQPQHF. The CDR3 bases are TGTGCCAGCAGCGTCGGACAGGGGCGCAATCAGCCCCAGCATTTT.